This T cell receptor beta chain comes out of a study of cytotoxic CD8 clonotypes in ibrutinib-treated CLL. Turning to this clone: Antigen unknown.

The method was immunoSEQ multiplex PCR; TCRdb's version includes in-frame clones alone and lacks a portion of them. The sample shows 200,000 to 250,000 clones, under 80% of them seen only once. General study results and limits: Ibrutinib response saw clonality rise, and progression saw it return toward baseline.

Germline values: CDR1 SEHNR, CDR2 FQNEAQ (reference sequence). This CDR3 spans 13 amino acids. Trimming pared 5 bases from V and 7 bases from J, leaving 14 bases between. The TCR sequence derives from a human donor with chronic lymphocytic leukemia. The J gene is TRBJ1-2, the V gene TRBV7-9; the D is unclear. Sequencing used PBMCs, obtained after 24 months of ibrutinib treatment. The CDR3 is CASSEVGVAGYTF. In DNA form, the CDR3 reads TGTGCCAGCAGCGAAGTTGGAGTTGCTGGCTACACCTTC.